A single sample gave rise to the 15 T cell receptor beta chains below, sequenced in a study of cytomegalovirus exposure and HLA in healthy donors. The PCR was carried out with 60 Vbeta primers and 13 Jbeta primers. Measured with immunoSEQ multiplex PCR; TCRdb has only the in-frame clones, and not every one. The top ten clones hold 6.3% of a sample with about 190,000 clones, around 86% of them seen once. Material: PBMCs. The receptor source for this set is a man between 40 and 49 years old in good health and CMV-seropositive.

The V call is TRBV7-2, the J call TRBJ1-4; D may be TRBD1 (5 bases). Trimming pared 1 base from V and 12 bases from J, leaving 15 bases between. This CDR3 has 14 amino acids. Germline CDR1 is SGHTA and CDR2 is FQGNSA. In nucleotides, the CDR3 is TGTGCCAGCAGCTTAGACAGGATAATGAATCAACTGTTTTTT. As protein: CASSLDRIMNQLFF.

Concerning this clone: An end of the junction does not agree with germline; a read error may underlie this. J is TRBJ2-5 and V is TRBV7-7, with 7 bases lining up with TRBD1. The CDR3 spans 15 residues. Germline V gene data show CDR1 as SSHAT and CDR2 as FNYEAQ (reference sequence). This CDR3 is CASSLVDRVGETQYF. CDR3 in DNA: TGTGCTAGCAGCTTAGTTGACAGGGTTGGAGAGACCCAGTACTTC.

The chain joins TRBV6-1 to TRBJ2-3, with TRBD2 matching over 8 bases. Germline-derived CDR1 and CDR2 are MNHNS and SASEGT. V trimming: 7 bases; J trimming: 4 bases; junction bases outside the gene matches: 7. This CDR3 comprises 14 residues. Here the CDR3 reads CASTLAGFPDTQYF. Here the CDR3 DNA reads TGTGCCAGCACCTTAGCGGGATTCCCAGATACGCAGTATTTT.

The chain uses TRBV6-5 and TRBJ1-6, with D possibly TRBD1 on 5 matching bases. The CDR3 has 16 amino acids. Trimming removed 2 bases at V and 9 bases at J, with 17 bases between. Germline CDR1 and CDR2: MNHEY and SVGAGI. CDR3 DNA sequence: TGTGCCAGCAGTTACCATAACAGGCGGTTCGGTTCACCCCTCCACTTT. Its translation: CASSYHNRRFGSPLHF.

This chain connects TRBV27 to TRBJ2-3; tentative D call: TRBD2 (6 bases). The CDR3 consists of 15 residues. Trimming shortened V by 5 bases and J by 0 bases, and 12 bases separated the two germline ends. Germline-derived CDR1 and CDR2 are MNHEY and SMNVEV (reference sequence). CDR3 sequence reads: CASSGPGLSTDTQYF. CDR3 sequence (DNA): TGTGCCAGCAGTGGACCGGGACTTAGCACAGATACGCAGTATTTT.

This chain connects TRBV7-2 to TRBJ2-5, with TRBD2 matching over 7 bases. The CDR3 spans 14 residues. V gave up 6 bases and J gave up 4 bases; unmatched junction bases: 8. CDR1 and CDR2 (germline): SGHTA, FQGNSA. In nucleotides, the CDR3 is TGTGCCAGCAGTCTTATAACGGGGGGAGAGACCCAGTACTTC. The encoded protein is CASSLITGGETQYF.

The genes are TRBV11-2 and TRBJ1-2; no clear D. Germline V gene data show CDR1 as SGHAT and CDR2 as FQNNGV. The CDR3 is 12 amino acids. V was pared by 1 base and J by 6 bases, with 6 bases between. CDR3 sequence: CASSLGQNGYTF. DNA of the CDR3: TGTGCCAGCAGCTTAGGACAAAATGGCTACACCTTC.

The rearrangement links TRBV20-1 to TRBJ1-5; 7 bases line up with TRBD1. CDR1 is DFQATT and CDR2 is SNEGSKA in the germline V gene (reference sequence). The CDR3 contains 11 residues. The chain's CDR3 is CTHTGDQPQHF. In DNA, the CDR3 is TGCACGCACACAGGGGATCAGCCCCAGCATTTT.

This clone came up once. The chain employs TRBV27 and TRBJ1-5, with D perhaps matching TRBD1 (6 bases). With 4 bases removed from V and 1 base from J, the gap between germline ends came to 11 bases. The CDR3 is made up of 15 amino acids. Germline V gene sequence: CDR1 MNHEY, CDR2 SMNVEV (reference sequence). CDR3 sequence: CASSYYRASNQPQHF. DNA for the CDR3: TGTGCCAGCAGTTACTACAGGGCCAGCAATCAGCCCCAGCATTTT.

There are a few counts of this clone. The CDR3 sequence is CASSLSGLEQFF. The CDR3 DNA is TGTGCCAGCAGTTTATCGGGACTCGAGCAGTTCTTC. The chain couples TRBV27 to TRBJ2-1; D perhaps matches TRBD2 (6 bases). Trimming removed 0 bases from V and 10 bases from J, with 7 bases in between. The germline V gene has CDR1 MNHEY and CDR2 SMNVEV (reference sequence). CDR3 length: 12 residues.

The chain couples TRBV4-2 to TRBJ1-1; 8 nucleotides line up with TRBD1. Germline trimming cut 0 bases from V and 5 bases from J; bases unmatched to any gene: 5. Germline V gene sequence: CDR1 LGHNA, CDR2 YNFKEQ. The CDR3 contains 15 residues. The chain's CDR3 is CASSQEAGGATEAFF. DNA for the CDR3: TGTGCCAGCAGCCAAGAGGCAGGGGGCGCAACTGAAGCTTTCTTT.

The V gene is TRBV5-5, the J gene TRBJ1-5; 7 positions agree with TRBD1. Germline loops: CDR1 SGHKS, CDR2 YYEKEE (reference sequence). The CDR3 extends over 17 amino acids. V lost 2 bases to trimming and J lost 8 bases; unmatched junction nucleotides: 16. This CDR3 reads CASSFDAAGAQGEPQHF. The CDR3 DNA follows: TGTGCCAGCAGCTTCGATGCAGCAGGGGCGCAGGGGGAGCCCCAGCATTTT.

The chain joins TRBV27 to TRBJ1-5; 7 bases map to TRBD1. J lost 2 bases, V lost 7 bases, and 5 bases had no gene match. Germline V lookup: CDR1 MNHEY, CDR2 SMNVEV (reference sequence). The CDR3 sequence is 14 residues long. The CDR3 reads CASTTGAGNQPQHF. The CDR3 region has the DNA TGTGCCAGCACCACAGGGGCGGGCAATCAGCCCCAGCATTTT.

CDR3 DNA: TGTGCCAGCAGGCGGGACAGCGGGCTGAATTCACCCCTCCACTTT. It codes for CASRRDSGLNSPLHF. The chain employs TRBV6-5 and TRBJ1-6; 7 bases agree with TRBD1. The CDR3 is made up of 15 amino acids. After removal of 6 bases from V and 7 bases from J, the junction contained 9 bases not matched to a gene. Per germline, CDR1 MNHEY and CDR2 SVGAGI.

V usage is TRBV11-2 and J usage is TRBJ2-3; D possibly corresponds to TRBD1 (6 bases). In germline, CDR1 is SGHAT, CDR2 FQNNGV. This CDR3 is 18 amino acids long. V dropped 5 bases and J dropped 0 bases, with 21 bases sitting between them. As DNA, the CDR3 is TGTGCCAGCAGCAACGGGACACTATTCCGAAGGAGCACAGATACGCAGTATTTT. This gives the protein CASSNGTLFRRSTDTQYF.